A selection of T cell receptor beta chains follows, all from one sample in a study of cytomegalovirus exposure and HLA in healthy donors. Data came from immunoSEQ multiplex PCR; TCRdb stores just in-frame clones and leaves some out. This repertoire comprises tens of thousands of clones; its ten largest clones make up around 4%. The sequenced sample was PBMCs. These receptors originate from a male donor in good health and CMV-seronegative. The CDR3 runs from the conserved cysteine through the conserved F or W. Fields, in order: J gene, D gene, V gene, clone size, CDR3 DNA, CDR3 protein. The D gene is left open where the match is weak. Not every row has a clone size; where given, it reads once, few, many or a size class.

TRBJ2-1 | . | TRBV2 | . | TGTGCCAGCAGAACGGGAGAGCGGACGAACAATGAGCAGTTCTTC | CASRTGERTNNEQFF
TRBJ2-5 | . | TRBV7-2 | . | TGTGCCAGCAGCTTTAACCAGAAAGAGACCCAGTACTTC | CASSFNQKETQYF
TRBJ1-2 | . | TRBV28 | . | TGTGCCAGCAGTTTGAAGTCGCGTGGCTACACCTTC | CASSLKSRGYTF
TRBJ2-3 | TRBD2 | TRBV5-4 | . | TGTGCCAGCAGCTTGGCGCGGGGGGGCGGCACAGATACGCAGTATTTT | CASSLARGGGTDTQYF
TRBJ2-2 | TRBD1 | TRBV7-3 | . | TGTGCCAGCAGCTTAACGGGACAGGGGGCGGAGACCGGGGAGCTGTTTTTT | CASSLTGQGAETGELFF
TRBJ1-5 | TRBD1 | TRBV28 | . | TGTGCCAGCAGTGGGGACAGGGTGGGTCAGCCCCAGCATTTT | CASSGDRVGQPQHF
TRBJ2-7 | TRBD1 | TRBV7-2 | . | TGTGCCAGCAGCAAGGGACAGGGGGGATTCTACGAGCAGTACTTC | CASSKGQGGFYEQYF
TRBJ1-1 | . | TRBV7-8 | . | TGTGCCAGCAGCTTAAGACAGAGGAACACTGAAGCTTTCTTT | CASSLRQRNTEAFF
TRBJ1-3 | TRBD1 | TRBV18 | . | TGTGCCAGCTCACCACCGGGACAGGGGGCCGCATACTCTGGAAACACCATATATTTT | CASSPPGQGAAYSGNTIYF
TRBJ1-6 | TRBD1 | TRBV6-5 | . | TGTGCCAGCAGTTCCGCACCGGGACAGACTAATTCACCCCTCCACTTT | CASSSAPGQTNSPLHF
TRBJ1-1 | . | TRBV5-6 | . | TGTGCCAGCAGCTTGTCACAGCATGAAGCTTTCTTT | CASSLSQHEAFF
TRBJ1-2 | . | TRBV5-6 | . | TGTGCCAGCAGCTTGGAACAGCTCTATGGCTACACCTTC | CASSLEQLYGYTF
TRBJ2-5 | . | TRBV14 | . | TGTGCCAGCAGCCCGCGGGAGACCCAGTACTTC | CASSPRETQYF
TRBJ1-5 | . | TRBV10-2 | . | TGCGCCAGCAGGGGGGGGACGGGCAATCAGCCCCAGCATTTT | CASRGGTGNQPQHF
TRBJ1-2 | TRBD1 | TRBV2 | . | TGTGCCAGCAGGCCGGGACAGGGGACCTATGGCTACACCTTC | CASRPGQGTYGYTF
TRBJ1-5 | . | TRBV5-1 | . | TGCGCCAGCAGCTTGGGACAGGCGGATCAGCCCCAGCATTTT | CASSLGQADQPQHF
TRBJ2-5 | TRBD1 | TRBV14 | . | TGTGCCAGCACCAGGGGGCGGAGAGAGACCCAGTACTTC | CASTRGRRETQYF
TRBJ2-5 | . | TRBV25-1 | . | TGTGCCAGCAGTGCTTACCAAGAGACCCAGTACTTC | CASSAYQETQYF
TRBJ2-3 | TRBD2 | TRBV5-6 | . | TGTGCCAGCAGCTTCGGCGGGGGAGATACGCAGTATTTT | CASSFGGGDTQYF
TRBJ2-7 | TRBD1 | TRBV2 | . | TGTGCCAGCACTCCGAAGCTGGGGGACAGGACCGCCTACGAGCAGTACTTC | CASTPKLGDRTAYEQYF
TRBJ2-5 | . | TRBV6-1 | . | TGTGCCAGCAGTGAAGAAGCGACGACAGGTCCCCAAGAGACCCAGTACTTC | CASSEEATTGPQETQYF
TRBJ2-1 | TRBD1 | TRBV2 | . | TGTGCCAGCAGTGGACAGGGAGCTGAGCAGTTCTTC | CASSGQGAEQFF
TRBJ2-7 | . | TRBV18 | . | TGTGCCAGCTCACCGTTGGATCGGGGCGAGCAGTACTTC | CASSPLDRGEQYF
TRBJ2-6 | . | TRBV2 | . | TGTGCCAGCACCGAGGGGGGGCGAGGGGCCAACGTCCTGACTTTC | CASTEGGRGANVLTF
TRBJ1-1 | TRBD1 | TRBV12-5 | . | TGTGCTAGTGGGACCGGGACAGGGAACCACTGGGAAACTGAAGCTTTCTTT | CASGTGTGNHWETEAFF
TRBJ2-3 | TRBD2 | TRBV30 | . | TGTGCCTGGAGTGGAGCGGGGGGTTACCTTAGCACAGATAAGCAGTATTTT | CAWSGAGGYLSTDKQYF
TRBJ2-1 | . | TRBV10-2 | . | TGCGCCAGCAGTGACGCAAGAGGGAAAATGTCGGATGAGCAGTTCTTC | CASSDARGKMSDEQFF
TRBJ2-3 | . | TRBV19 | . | TGTGCCAGTAGTATCGTTCAGGGGACCACAGATACGCAGTATTTT | CASSIVQGTTDTQYF
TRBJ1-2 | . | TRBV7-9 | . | TGTGCCAGCAGCTTCCGCTTGACAGGAGCCGCTAACTATGGCTACACCTTC | CASSFRLTGAANYGYTF
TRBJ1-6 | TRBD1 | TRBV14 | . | TGTGCCAGCAGCCAGTCGAGGGGGCGATCACCCCTCCACTTT | CASSQSRGRSPLHF
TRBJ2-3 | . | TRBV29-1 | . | TGCAGCGTTGCGGTGGGGCGGGGAAGCACAGATACGCAGTATTTT | CSVAVGRGSTDTQYF
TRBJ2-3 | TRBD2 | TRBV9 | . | TGTGCCAGCAGCGTAGGGGGACTAGACACAGATACGCAGTATTTT | CASSVGGLDTDTQYF
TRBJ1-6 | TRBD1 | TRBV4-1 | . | TGCGCCAGCAGCCAAGATTCGAGGACAGGGGGCTCACCCCTCCACTTT | CASSQDSRTGGSPLHF
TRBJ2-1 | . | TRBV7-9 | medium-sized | TGTGCCAGCAGCGCACCAGGAAATGAGCAGTTCTTC | CASSAPGNEQFF
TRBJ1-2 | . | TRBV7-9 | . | TGTGCCAGCAGTTTAGCAGGGAGCTATGGCTACACCTTC | CASSLAGSYGYTF
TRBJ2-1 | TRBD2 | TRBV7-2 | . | TGTGCCAGCAGCTTAGCGGGACTAGCTCCCAATGAGCAGTTCTTC | CASSLAGLAPNEQFF
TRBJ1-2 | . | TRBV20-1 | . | TGCAGTTCTTCCGGCGGAGGCTACACCTTC | CSSSGGGYTF
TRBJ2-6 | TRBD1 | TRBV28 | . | TGTGCCAGCAGACCGGGACAGGGATACTCTGGGGCCAACGTCCTGACTTTC | CASRPGQGYSGANVLTF
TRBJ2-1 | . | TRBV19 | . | TGTGCCAGTAGCTCCTTAGGGAGCTCCGGAAATGAGCAGTTCTTC | CASSSLGSSGNEQFF
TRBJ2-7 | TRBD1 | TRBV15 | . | TGTGCCACCAGCAGAAACAGGGGTTCCTACGAGCAGTACTTC | CATSRNRGSYEQYF
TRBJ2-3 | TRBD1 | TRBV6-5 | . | TGTGCCAGCAGTCGACAGGGGGCGGGCACAGATACGCAGTATTTT | CASSRQGAGTDTQYF
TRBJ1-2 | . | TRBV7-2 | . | TGTGCCAGCAGCTTCGGGAGGGGGAACCCTGGCTACACCTTC | CASSFGRGNPGYTF
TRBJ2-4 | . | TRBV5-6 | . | TGTGCCAGCAGCTTAAAAGGGGAGGACATTCAGTACTTC | CASSLKGEDIQYF
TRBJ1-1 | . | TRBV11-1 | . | TGTGCCAGCAGCTTAAAGTTCACAGGGATTGAAGCTTTCTTT | CASSLKFTGIEAFF
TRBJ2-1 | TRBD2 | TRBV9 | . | TGTGCCAGCAGCGTAGGACCTAGCGGGAGCGGGGAGCAGTTCTTC | CASSVGPSGSGEQFF
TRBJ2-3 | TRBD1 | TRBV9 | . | TGTGCCAGCAGCGCGGGACAGGGTGGGACAGATACGCAGTATTTT | CASSAGQGGTDTQYF
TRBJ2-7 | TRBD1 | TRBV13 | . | TGTGCCAGCAGCTTAGCGGGACAGGGTTGGTACGAGCAGTACTTC | CASSLAGQGWYEQYF
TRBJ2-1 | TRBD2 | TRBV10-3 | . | TGTGCCATCAGTGGCCCAAACAGCGGGGCAGCTAATGAGCAGTTCTTC | CAISGPNSGAANEQFF
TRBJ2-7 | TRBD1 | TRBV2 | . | TGTGCCAGCGACAGGGGGGCCAAAGGGCAGTACTTC | CASDRGAKGQYF
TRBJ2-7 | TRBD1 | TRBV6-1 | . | TGTGCCAGCAGTCCCGGGACAGGGGCCGATTACGAGCAGTACTTC | CASSPGTGADYEQYF
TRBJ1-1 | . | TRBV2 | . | TGTGCCAGCAGTGAATCGAGGATAGGGGGGGCTGAAGCTTTCTTT | CASSESRIGGAEAFF
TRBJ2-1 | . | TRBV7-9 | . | TGTGCCAGCAGCTTAGTAGACTTCGCCGATGAGCAGTTCTTC | CASSLVDFADEQFF
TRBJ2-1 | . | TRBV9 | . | TGTGCCAGCAGCGTAGTAGGTAGGGGGAATGAGCAGTTCTTC | CASSVVGRGNEQFF
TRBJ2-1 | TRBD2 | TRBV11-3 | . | TGTGCCAGCAGCTTAGGAGCGGGGGGGTTCAATGAGCAGTTCTTC | CASSLGAGGFNEQFF
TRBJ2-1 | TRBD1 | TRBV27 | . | TGTGCCAGGCAGGGGGCGGCTGAGCAGTTCTTC | CARQGAAEQFF
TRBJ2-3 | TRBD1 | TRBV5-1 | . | TGCGCCAGCAGCAATATGAGGACAGGGGGGACAGATACGCAGTATTTT | CASSNMRTGGTDTQYF
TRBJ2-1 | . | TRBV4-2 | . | TGTGCCAGCAGCCAAGAGGGGCACCTACTCAACAATGAGCAGTTCTTC | CASSQEGHLLNNEQFF
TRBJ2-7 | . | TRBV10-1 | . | TGCGCCAGCTACACCTACGAGCAGTACTTC | CASYTYEQYF